This entry lists 19 T cell receptor beta chains sequenced from one sample in a study of chemoradiotherapy in HPV16-positive cancers. Sequenced by immunoSEQ multiplex PCR; TCRdb stores in-frame clones only, minus some. The table has around 15,000 clones, approximately 71% seen once. Sampling was conducted from a patient who underwent chemoradiotherapy. Receptors were obtained from a human donor with HPV-associated anogenital cancer.

In DNA, the CDR3 is TGTGCCAGCAGCTTGGCTGGACAGGCCGCCACTGAGCAGTTCTTC. It encodes CASSLAGQAATEQFF. J is TRBJ2-1 and V is TRBV5-6; 7 bases are a match to TRBD1. The CDR3 runs to 15 residues. With V trimmed by 0 bases and J by 9 bases, 9 bases remained unmatched. The germline CDR1 and CDR2 sequences are SGHDT and YYEEEE.

The CDR3 coding sequence is TGTGCCAGCAGCTTGTTGGACTACGAGCAGTACTTC. Its protein is CASSLLDYEQYF. The chain is built from TRBV5-8 and TRBJ2-7, with D hard to call. This CDR3 contains 12 residues. V dropped 1 base and J dropped 3 bases, with 5 bases sitting between them. The germline V gene encodes CDR1 SGHTS and CDR2 YDEGEE.

This clone was detected only a few times. The genes are TRBV9 and TRBJ2-3; D may match TRBD1 or TRBD2 (5 bases each). The germline V gene has CDR1 SGDLS and CDR2 YYNGEE. V lost 0 bases to trimming and J lost 0 bases, with 8 bases between them. This CDR3 region has 15 residues. The DNA for the CDR3 is TGTGCCAGCAGCGTAGTTGGGGGTAGCACAGATACGCAGTATTTT. Translation gives CASSVVGGSTDTQYF.

This chain uses TRBV6-1 with TRBJ1-2, with TRBD1 matching over 7 bases. Germline V gene data show CDR1 as MNHNS and CDR2 as SASEGT. With V trimmed by 2 bases and J by 0 bases, 12 bases remained unmatched. This CDR3 comprises 18 residues. The CDR3: CASSEYYEGALPNYGYTF. CDR3 DNA sequence: TGTGCCAGCAGTGAATACTATGAGGGGGCCCTTCCTAACTATGGCTACACCTTC.

This chain links TRBV19 with TRBJ1-4, with TRBD1 as a possible D gene (5 bases). The V gene's germline CDR1 is LNHDA and CDR2 SQIVND (reference sequence). V was trimmed by 9 bases and J by 4 bases, leaving 12 bases between them. The CDR3 covers 13 residues. The CDR3 sequence is CASHQGDNEKLFF. In DNA form, the CDR3 reads TGTGCCAGCCACCAGGGAGATAATGAAAAACTGTTTTTT.

The chain links TRBV4-3 to TRBJ1-6; D is unclear. The CDR3 has 15 amino acids. V gave up 0 bases and J gave up 10 bases, with 13 bases separating them. CDR1 LGHNA and CDR2 YSLEER come from the germline V gene. The CDR3 protein is CASSQDREGRSPLHF. The CDR3 DNA sequence: TGCGCCAGCAGCCAAGATCGGGAGGGTAGGTCACCCCTCCACTTT.

This clone was observed a handful of times. The chain joins TRBV11-2 to TRBJ2-7; 8 bases are a match to TRBD1. Trimming removed 5 bases from V and 4 bases from J; junction bases left unmatched: 7. Germline V lookup: CDR1 SGHAT, CDR2 FQNNGV. The length of the CDR3 is 14 residues. CDR3 bases: TGTGCCAGCAGCCACGGGACAGGAGCTTACGAGCAGTACTTC. As protein: CASSHGTGAYEQYF. The full variable domain, rest sourced from reference TRBV11-2 and TRBJ2-7, is EAGVAQSPRYKIIEKRQSVAFWCNPISGHATLYWYQQILGQGPKLLIQFQNNGVVDDSQLPKDRFSAERLKGVDSTLKIQPAKLEDSAVYLCASSHGTGAYEQYFGPGTRLTVT.

This clone was recorded a few times. The rearrangement joins TRBV28 to TRBJ1-5, with a tentative D call TRBD1 (6 bases). CDR1 MDHEN and CDR2 SYDVKM come from the germline V gene. Trimming took off 10 bases at V and 7 bases at J, with 38 bases between the two ends. The CDR3 is made up of 20 amino acids. The CDR3 loop reads CATGEGLLAAGALRWQPQHF. CDR3 DNA sequence: TGTGCCACGGGGGAGGGTCTATTAGCTGCGGGGGCCTTACGGTGGCAGCCCCAGCATTTT.

The genes are TRBV30 and TRBJ1-6, with TRBD1 identical over 7 bases. The CDR3 spans 13 residues. CDR1 and CDR2 (germline): GTSNPN, SVGIG (reference sequence). Germline trimming cut 1 base from V and 12 bases from J; bases unmatched to any gene: 6. The CDR3 region is CAWSEAGGRPLHF. The CDR3 DNA reads TGTGCCTGGAGTGAGGCAGGGGGGCGACCCCTCCACTTT.

The rearrangement links TRBV5-5 to TRBJ2-1; TRBD1 might be the D (6 bases). The length of the CDR3 is 15 residues. Trimming removed 4 bases from V and 7 bases from J, with 18 bases in between. CDR1 and CDR2 from the germline V gene are SGHKS and YYEKEE (reference sequence). The CDR3 region is CASSTSGVRVNEQFF. As DNA, the CDR3 is TGTGCCAGCAGCACCTCAGGGGTTCGGGTGAATGAGCAGTTCTTC.

This clone was recorded a few times. V usage is TRBV29-1 and J usage is TRBJ2-7, with TRBD1 matching 8 bases. This CDR3 region has 11 residues. Losses at the gene ends were 6 bases for V and 3 bases for J; bases not matched to a gene: 1. Per the germline V gene, CDR1 is SQVTM and CDR2 is ANQGSEA. This chain's CDR3 is CSVTGGYEQYF. The CDR3 DNA sequence: TGCAGCGTAACAGGGGGCTACGAGCAGTACTTC.

The table lists this clone with a few counts. The chain combines TRBV6-6 with TRBJ1-4; D unresolved. In germline, CDR1 is MNHNY, CDR2 SVGAGI (reference sequence). V was shortened by 6 bases and J by 8 bases, with 7 bases between the two germline ends. The CDR3 extends over 11 amino acids. CDR3 region: CASRDKEKLFF. The CDR3 nucleotides are TGTGCCAGCAGGGATAAAGAAAAACTGTTTTTT.

J is TRBJ2-5 and V is TRBV30, with 7 bases that match TRBD2. Per germline, CDR1 GTSNPN and CDR2 SVGIG (reference sequence). The junction had 9 bases not matched to a gene; V was cut back by 0 bases and J by 8 bases. The CDR3 sequence is 14 residues long. CDR3 DNA: TGTGCCTGGAGTGTAGGACTAGGGGATGACACCCAGTACTTC. This translates into CAWSVGLGDDTQYF.

The sample holds a few counts of this clone. The chain carries TRBV30 and TRBJ1-6, with D perhaps matching TRBD1 (6 bases). V was trimmed by 0 bases and J by 6 bases, leaving 24 bases between them. Germline V gives CDR1 GTSNPN, CDR2 SVGIG (reference sequence). The CDR3 loop spans 19 amino acids. In nucleotides, the CDR3 is TGTGCCTGGAGTGTAAGGGGGAGGAGAGGAAGTTCCCTTAATTCACCCCTCCACTTT. Protein sequence: CAWSVRGRRGSSLNSPLHF.

This CDR3 is CASSVQGQNTEAFF. As DNA, the CDR3 is TGTGCCAGCAGTGTACAGGGGCAGAACACTGAAGCTTTCTTT. The rearrangement links TRBV25-1 to TRBJ1-1; TRBD1 aligns across 7 bases. CDR3 length equals 14 residues. Germline loops: CDR1 MGHDK, CDR2 SYGVNS. With 4 bases clipped from V and 1 base from J, the junction kept 3 bases outside the gene matches.

The V call is TRBV7-6, the J call TRBJ2-1; no clear D gene. Trimming took 7 bases from V and 2 from J, leaving 6 bases between them. CDR1 is SGHVS, CDR2 FNYEAQ, per germline. The CDR3 extends over 12 amino acids. The CDR3 protein is CASKSTYNEQFF. The CDR3 DNA reads as TGTGCCAGCAAGAGCACCTACAATGAGCAGTTCTTC. Full variable domain (rest looked up from reference TRBV7-6 and TRBJ2-1): GAGVSQSPRYKVTKRGQDVALRCDPISGHVSLYWYRQALGQGPEFLTYFNYEAQQDKSGLPNDRFSAERPEGSISTLTIQRTEQRDSAMYRCASKSTYNEQFFGPGTRLTVL.

This sequence joins TRBV7-2 and TRBJ1-6; TRBD1 matches 8 bases. From germline, CDR1 is SGHTA and CDR2 FQGNSA. This CDR3 is built from 15 residues. After removal of 2 bases from V and 9 bases from J, the junction contained 6 bases not matched to a gene. This CDR3 is CASSLTGQAFSPLHF. CDR3 bases: TGTGCCAGCAGCTTAACGGGACAGGCATTTTCACCCCTCCACTTT.

In the case of this clone: The conserved phenylalanine or tryptophan normally closing the CDR3 is absent here, so this likely arose from a read error. This chain joins TRBV28 and TRBJ1-2, with a tentative D call TRBD1 (6 bases). The ends were cut back, 4 bases at V and 2 bases at J, with 11 bases in the middle. CDR3 size: 14 residues. Per the germline V gene, CDR1 is MDHEN and CDR2 is SYDVKM. The CDR3 nucleotides are TGTGCCAGCAGTTCGAGGGGGGCCAACTATGGCTACACCCTC. It specifies CASSSRGANYGYTL.

In its sample, this clone was seen a few times. The V and J genes are TRBV2 and TRBJ1-4; D is possibly TRBD1 (5 bases). CDR1 is SNHLY and CDR2 is FYNNEI in the germline V gene. The CDR3 length is 15 residues. V was clipped by 2 bases and J by 5 bases, with 12 bases between them. CDR3 DNA: TGTGCCAGCAGTGAATCAGGGTTGGGAAATGAAAAACTGTTTTTT. This codes for CASSESGLGNEKLFF. The whole variable domain, remainder taken from reference TRBV2 and TRBJ1-4, is EPEVTQTPSHQVTQMGQEVILRCVPISNHLYFYWYRQILGQKVEFLVSFYNNEISEKSEIFDDQFSVERPDGSNFTLKIRSTKLEDSAMYFCASSESGLGNEKLFFGSGTQLSVL.